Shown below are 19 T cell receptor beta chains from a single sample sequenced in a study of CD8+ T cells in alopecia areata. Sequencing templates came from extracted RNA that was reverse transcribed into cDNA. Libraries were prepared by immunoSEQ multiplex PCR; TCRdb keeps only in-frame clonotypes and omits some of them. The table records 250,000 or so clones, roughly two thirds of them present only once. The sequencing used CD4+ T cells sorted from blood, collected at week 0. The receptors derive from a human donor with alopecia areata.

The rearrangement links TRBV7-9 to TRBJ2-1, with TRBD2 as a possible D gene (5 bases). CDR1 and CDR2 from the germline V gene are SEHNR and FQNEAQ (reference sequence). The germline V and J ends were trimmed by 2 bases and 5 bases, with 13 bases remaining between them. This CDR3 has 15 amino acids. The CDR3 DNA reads TGTGCCAGCAGCTTATACCTAGCAGCGCACAATGAGCAGTTCTTC. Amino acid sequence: CASSLYLAAHNEQFF.

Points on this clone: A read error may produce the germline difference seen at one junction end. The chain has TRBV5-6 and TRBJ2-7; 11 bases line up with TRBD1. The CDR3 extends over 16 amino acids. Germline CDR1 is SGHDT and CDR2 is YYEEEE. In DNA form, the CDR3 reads TGTACCAGCAGCTTGCCTGGGACAGGGGGTCCCTACGAGCAGTACTTC. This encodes CTSSLPGTGGPYEQYF.

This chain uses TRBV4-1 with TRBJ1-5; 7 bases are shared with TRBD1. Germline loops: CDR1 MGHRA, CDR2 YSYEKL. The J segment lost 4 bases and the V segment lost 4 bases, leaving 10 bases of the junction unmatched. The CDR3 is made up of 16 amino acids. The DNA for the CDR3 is TGCGCCAGCAGCCCGATCGAAGGGGGCGGGAATCAGCCCCAGCATTTT. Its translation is CASSPIEGGGNQPQHF.

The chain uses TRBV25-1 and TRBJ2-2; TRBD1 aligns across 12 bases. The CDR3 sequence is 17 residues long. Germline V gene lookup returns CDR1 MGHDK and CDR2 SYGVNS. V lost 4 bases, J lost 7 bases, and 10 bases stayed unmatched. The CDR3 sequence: CASSGVPGTGGLGELFF. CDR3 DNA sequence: TGTGCCAGCAGTGGGGTGCCCGGGACAGGGGGCCTCGGGGAGCTGTTTTTT.

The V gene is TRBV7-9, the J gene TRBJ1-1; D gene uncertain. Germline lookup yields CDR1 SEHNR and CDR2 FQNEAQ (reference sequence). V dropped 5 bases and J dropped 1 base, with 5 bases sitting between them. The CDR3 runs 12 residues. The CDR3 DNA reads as TGTGCCAGCAGCCGCCAGAACACTGAAGCTTTCTTT. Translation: CASSRQNTEAFF. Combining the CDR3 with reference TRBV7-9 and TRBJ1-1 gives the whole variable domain DTGVSQNPRHKITKRGQNVTFRCDPISEHNRLYWYRQTLGQGPEFLTYFQNEAQLEKSRLLSDRFSAERPKGSFSTLEIQRTEQGDSAMYLCASSRQNTEAFFGQGTRLTVV.

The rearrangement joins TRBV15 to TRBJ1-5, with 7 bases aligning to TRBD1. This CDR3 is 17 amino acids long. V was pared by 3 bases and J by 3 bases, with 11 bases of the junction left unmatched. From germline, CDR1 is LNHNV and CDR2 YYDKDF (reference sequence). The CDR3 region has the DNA TGTGCCACCAGCAGCGGGAAGGGGGCGATCCACAATCAGCCCCAGCATTTT. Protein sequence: CATSSGKGAIHNQPQHF.

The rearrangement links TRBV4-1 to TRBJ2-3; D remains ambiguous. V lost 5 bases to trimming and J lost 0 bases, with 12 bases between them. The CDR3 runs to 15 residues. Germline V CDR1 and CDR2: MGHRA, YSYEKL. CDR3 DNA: TGCGCCAGCAGCAGGGTGGCAGCCAGCACAGATACGCAGTATTTT. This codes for CASSRVAASTDTQYF.

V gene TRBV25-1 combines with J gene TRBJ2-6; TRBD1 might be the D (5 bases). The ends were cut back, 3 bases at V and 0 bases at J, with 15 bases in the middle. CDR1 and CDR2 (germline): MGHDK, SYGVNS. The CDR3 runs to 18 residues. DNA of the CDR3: TGTGCCAGCAGTGATTCTGGACACCCGAGCTCTGGGGCCAACGTCCTGACTTTC. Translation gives CASSDSGHPSSGANVLTF.

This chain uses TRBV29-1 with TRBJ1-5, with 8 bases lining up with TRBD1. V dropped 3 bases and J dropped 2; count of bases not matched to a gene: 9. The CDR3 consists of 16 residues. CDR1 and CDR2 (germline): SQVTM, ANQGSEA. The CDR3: CSVDPGGSFGNQPQHF. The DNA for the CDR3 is TGCAGCGTTGACCCAGGGGGCAGCTTTGGCAATCAGCCCCAGCATTTT.

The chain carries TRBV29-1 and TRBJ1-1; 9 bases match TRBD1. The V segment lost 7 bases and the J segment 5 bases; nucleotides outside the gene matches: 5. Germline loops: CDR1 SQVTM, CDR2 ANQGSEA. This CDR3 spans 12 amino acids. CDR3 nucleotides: TGCAGCGGGGGGGACAGGGAGACTGAAGCTTTCTTT. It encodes CSGGDRETEAFF.

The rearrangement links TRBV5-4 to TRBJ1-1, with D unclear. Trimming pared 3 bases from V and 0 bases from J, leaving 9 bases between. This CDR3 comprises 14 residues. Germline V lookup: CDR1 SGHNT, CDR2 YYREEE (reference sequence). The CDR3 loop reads CASSSVQVNTEAFF. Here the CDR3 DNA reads TGTGCCAGCAGCTCAGTTCAGGTGAACACTGAAGCTTTCTTT.

CDR3 bases: TGTGCCAGCAGCGTAGGAGTTAGCAGCCTCCCTGCTCAAGAGACCCAGTACTTC. Protein product: CASSVGVSSLPAQETQYF. The V and J genes are TRBV9 and TRBJ2-5; no firm D call. CDR3 length: 18 amino acids. V dropped 0 bases and J dropped 2 bases, with 20 bases sitting between them. Germline values: CDR1 SGDLS, CDR2 YYNGEE.

For the CDR3, the DNA is TGTGCCAGCAGCCCCGACAGGGGGCTGAGACAGCCCCAGCATTTT. This gives the protein CASSPDRGLRQPQHF. V and J are TRBV7-8 and TRBJ1-5; TRBD1 matches at 10 bases. The CDR3 spans 15 residues. J gave up 7 bases and V 5 bases, and 8 bases lay outside the gene matches. Germline V CDR1 and CDR2: SGHVS, FQNEAQ.

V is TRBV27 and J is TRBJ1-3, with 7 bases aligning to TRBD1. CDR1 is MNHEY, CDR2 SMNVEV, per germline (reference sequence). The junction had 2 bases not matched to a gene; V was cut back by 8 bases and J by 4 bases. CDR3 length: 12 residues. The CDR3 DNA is TGTGCCAGCTGGGGACAGGGAAACACCATATATTTT. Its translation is CASWGQGNTIYF.

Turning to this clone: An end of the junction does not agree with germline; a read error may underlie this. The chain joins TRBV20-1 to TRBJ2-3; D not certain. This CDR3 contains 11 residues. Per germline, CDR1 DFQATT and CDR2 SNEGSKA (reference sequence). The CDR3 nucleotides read TGCAGTGCTGGAGATCCAGATACGCAGTATTTT. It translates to CSAGDPDTQYF.

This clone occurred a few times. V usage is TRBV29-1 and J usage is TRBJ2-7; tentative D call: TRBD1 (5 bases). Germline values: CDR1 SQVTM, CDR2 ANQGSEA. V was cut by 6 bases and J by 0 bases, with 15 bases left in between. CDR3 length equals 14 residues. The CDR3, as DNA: TGCAGCGTCGCCCTGGCAGGGTTCTCCTACGAGCAGTACTTC. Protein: CSVALAGFSYEQYF.

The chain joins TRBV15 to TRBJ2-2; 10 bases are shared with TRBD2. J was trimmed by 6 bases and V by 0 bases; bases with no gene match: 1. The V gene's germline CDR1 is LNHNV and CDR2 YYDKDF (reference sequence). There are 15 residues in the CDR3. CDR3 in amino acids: CATSREAGGPGELFF. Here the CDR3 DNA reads TGTGCCACCAGCAGAGAAGCGGGGGGGCCCGGGGAGCTGTTTTTT.

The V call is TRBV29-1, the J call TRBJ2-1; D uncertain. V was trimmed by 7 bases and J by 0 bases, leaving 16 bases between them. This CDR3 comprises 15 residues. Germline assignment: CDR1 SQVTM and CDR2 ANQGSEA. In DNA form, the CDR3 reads TGCAGCGCCCTGCTAATATCAGGCTCCTACAATGAGCAGTTCTTC. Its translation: CSALLISGSYNEQFF.

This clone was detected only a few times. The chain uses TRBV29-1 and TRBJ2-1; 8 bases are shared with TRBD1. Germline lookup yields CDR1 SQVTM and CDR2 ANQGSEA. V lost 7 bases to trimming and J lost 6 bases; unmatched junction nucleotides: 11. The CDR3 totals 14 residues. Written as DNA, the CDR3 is TGCAGCGAACGTCTCGGGCAGGGGGCCAATGAGCAGTTCTTC. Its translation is CSERLGQGANEQFF.